A single sample is the source of the 5 T cell receptor beta chains below, sequenced in a study of T cells in women clearing cervical HPV infection (dated by TCRdb to 2016 to 2018). The library was produced with the immunoSEQ multiplex PCR assay. The table comes from immuneACCESS by way of TCRdb, which keeps in-frame sequences with V and J called. Part of the clones is missing from these tables; in studies checked, under half for an unresolved V gene and the rest for unknown reasons. The sample's records list approximately 44,000 clones. Jointly, the top ten make up 7% to 9.5% of the sample. The sample taken for sequencing was blood buffy coat. These receptors came from a woman between 18 and 69 years old with a cervical HPV16 infection that either progressed to CIN3+ or cleared (not recorded which).

Worth noting for this clone: The observed sequence ends 3 residues before the CDR3 terminus, with the missing tail filled in from the germline J gene. The V and J genes are TRBV30 and TRBJ1-3; D may be TRBD1 (6 bases). V was shortened by 6 bases and J by 0 bases, with 9 bases between the two germline ends. The CDR3 consists of 13 residues. CDR1 and CDR2 from the germline V gene are GTSNPN and SVGIG (reference sequence). The covered CDR3 bases are TGTGCCTGTAAACAGGGCTCTGGAAACACC. This encodes CACKQGSGNT. In full, the CDR3 reads CACKQGSGNTIYF.

Concerning this clone itself: With the read ending 3 residues before the CDR3 end, the germline J gene is used to fill in that end. The V call is TRBV20-1, the J call TRBJ2-3; 15 positions agree with TRBD2. Germline-derived CDR1 and CDR2 are DFQATT and SNEGSKA (reference sequence). V was clipped by 5 bases and J by 2 bases; unmatched bases: 11. CDR3 size: 18 residues. The CDR3 bases that were read are TGCAGTGCTCCCGGACTAGCGGGAGGGCCTCTTTTCACAGATACG. Translation gives CSAPGLAGGPLFTDT. The entire CDR3 protein reads CSAPGLAGGPLFTDTQYF.

As concerns this clone: The read terminates 3 residues before the CDR3 end, so the remaining end is supplied by the germline J gene. J is TRBJ2-5 and V is TRBV20-1, with 10 bases lining up with TRBD2. Trimming removed 1 base from V and 2 bases from J; junction bases left unmatched: 7. From germline, CDR1 is DFQATT and CDR2 SNEGSKA (reference sequence). The CDR3 runs to 16 residues. Partial CDR3 DNA: TGCAGTGCTAGAGGGGCTAGCGGGGGACAACAAGAGACC. Residues: CSARGASGGQQET. The entire CDR3 is CSARGASGGQQETQYF.

As for this clone: The CDR3 end lies 3 residues beyond the end of the read and is filled in from the germline J gene. J is TRBJ2-3 and V is TRBV14; D ambiguous. V lost 0 bases and J lost 4, with 8 bases in between. Germline V gene sequence: CDR1 SGHDN, CDR2 FVKESK. The CDR3 has 14 residues. CDR3 region: CASSQDLVADTQYF. The CDR3 DNA, read in part, is TGTGCCAGCAGCCAAGACCTAGTAGCAGATACG.

Notes on this clone: The read ends 3 residues shy of where the CDR3 ends; the end is completed using the germline J gene. This chain connects TRBV6-2 or TRBV6-3 to TRBJ1-3, with D possibly being TRBD1 (6 bases). With 6 bases removed from V and 2 bases from J, the gap between germline ends came to 17 bases. The CDR3 totals 16 residues. Germline values: CDR1 MNHEY, CDR2 SVGEGT. The CDR3 spells CASSQGGAFAGNTIYF. The part of the CDR3 DNA that was read is TGTGCCAGCAGCCAAGGGGGTGCCTTCGCTGGAAACACC.